The present T cell receptor beta chain was sequenced within a study of molecular identifiers for immune sequencing clone quantification. V gave up 0 bases and J gave up 1 base, with 16 bases separating them. CDR1 is SGDLS, CDR2 YYNGEE, per germline. This CDR3 is 18 amino acids long. From the PCR reads, TCRdb called clonotypes with MiXCR, one entry per CDR3 protein. The sample consists of around 480,000 distinct CDR3 sequences, over 20% of them appearing once. The receptor was isolated from a human donor in good health. Some libraries in this study had Jurkat cell RNA spiked in. The V and J genes are TRBV9 and TRBJ2-2, with a possible D match to TRBD2 (5 bases). Specimen: naive CD8+ T cells from blood, with Jurkat cell RNA spiked in. The sample's subset: FACS-sorted CD8+CD4-CCR7+CD45RA+ naive T cells. CDR3 in amino acids: CASSVESSPPWNTGELFF. Here the CDR3 DNA reads TGTGCCAGCAGCGTAGAATCTAGCCCTCCTTGGAACACCGGGGAGCTGTTTTTT.